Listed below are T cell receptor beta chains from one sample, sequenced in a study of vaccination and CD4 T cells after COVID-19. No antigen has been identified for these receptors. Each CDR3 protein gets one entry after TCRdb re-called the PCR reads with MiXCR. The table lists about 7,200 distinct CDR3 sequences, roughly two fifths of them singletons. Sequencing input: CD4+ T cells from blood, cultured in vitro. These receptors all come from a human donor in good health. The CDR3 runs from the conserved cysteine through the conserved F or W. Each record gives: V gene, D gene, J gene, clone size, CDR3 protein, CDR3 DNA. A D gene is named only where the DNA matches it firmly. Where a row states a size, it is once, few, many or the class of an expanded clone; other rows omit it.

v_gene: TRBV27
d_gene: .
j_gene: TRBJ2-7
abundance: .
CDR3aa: CASSPSDAYYEQYF
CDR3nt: TGTGCCAGCAGTCCCTCCGATGCCTATTACGAGCAGTACTTC

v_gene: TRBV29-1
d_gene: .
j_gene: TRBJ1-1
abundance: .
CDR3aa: CSVTSDSRSEAFF
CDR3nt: TGCAGCGTTACTAGTGACAGCCGCTCGGAAGCTTTCTTT

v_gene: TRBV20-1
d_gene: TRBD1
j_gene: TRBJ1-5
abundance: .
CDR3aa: CSAKGQAIQPQHF
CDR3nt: TGCAGTGCGAAAGGACAGGCGATCCAGCCCCAGCATTTT

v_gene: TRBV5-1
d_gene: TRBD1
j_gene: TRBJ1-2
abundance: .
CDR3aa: CASSTPGQYNYGYTF
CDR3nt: TGCGCCAGCAGCACGCCGGGACAGTATAACTATGGCTACACCTTC

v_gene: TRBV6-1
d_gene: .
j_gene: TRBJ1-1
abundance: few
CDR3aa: CATATGGLPLNTEAFF
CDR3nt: TGTGCCACCGCGACAGGAGGTCTTCCTTTGAACACTGAAGCTTTCTTT

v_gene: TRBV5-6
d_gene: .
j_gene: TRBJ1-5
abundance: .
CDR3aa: CASSLGLSNQPQHF
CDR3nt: TGTGCCAGCAGCTTGGGCCTTAGCAATCAGCCCCAGCATTTT

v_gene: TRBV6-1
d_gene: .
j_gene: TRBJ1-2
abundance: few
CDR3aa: CASTEGAENYGYTF
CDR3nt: TGTGCCAGCACCGAGGGAGCAGAGAACTATGGCTACACCTTC

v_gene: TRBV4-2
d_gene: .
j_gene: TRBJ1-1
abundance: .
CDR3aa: CASSQATLGGDTEAFF
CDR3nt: TGTGCCAGCAGCCAAGCGACCTTGGGCGGGGACACTGAAGCTTTCTTT

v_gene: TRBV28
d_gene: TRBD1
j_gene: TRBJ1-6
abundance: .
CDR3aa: CASSIPPGTADNSPLHF
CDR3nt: TGTGCCAGCAGTATACCCCCCGGGACAGCCGATAATTCACCCCTCCACTTT

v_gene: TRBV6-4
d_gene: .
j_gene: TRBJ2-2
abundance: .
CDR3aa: CASSEGDTGELFF
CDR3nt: TGTGCCAGCAGTGAGGGGGACACCGGGGAGCTGTTTTTT

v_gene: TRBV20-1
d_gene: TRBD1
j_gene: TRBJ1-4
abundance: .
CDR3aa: CSAREGTGGYEKLFF
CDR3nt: TGCAGTGCTAGAGAGGGGACAGGGGGATATGAAAAACTGTTTTTT

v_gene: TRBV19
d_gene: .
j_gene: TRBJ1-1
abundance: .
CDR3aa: CASSSRELMNTEAFF
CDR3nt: TGTGCCAGTAGTTCCAGGGAATTAATGAACACTGAAGCTTTCTTT

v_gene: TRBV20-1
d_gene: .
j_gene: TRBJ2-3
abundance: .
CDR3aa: CSARDPAGGNTDTQYF
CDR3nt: TGCAGTGCTAGAGATCCGGCCGGGGGTAACACAGATACGCAGTATTTT

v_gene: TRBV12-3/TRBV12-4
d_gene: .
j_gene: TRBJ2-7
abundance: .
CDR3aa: CASSSSTEIEQYF
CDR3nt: TGTGCCAGCAGTTCCTCTACCGAGATCGAGCAGTACTTC

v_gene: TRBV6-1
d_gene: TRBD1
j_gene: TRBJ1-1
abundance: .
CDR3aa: CASSRGGTAMNTEAFF
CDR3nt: TGTGCCAGCAGTCGCGGGGGGACAGCCATGAACACTGAAGCTTTCTTT

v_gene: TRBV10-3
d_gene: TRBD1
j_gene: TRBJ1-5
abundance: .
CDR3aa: CAIAGGSNQPQHF
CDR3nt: TGTGCCATCGCAGGGGGCAGCAATCAGCCCCAGCATTTT

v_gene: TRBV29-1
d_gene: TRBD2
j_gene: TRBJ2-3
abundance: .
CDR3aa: CSVTSPSGGTDTQYF
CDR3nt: TGCAGCGTCACGTCTCCGAGCGGGGGGACAGATACGCAGTATTTT

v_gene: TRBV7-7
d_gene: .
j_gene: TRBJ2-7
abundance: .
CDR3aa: CASSGGAEQYF
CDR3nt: TGTGCTAGCAGTGGCGGGGCCGAGCAGTACTTC